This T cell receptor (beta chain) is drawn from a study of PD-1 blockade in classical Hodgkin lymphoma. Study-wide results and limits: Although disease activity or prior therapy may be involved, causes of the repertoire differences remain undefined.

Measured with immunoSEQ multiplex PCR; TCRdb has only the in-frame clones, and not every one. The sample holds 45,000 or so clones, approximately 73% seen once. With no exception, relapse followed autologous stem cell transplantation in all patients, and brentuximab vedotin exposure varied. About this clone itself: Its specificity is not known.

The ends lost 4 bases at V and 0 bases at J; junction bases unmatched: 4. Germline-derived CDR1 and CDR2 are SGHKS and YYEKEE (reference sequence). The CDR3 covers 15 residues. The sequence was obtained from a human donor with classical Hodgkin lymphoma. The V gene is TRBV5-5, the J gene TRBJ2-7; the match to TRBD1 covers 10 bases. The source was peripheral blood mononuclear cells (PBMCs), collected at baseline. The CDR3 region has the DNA TGTGCCAGCAGCACCTGGACAGGGGGCTCCTACGAGCAGTACTTC. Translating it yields CASSTWTGGSYEQYF.